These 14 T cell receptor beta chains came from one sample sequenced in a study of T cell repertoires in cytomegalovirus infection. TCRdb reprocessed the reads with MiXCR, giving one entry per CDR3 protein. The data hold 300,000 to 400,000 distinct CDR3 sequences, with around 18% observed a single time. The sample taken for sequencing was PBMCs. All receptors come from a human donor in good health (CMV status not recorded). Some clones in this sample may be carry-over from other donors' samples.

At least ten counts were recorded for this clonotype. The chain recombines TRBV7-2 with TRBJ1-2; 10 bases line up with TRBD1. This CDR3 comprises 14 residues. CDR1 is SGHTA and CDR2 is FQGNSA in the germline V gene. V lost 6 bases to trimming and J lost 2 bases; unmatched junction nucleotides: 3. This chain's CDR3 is CASSRDRGNYGYTF. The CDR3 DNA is TGTGCCAGCAGTCGGGACAGGGGAAACTATGGCTACACCTTC.

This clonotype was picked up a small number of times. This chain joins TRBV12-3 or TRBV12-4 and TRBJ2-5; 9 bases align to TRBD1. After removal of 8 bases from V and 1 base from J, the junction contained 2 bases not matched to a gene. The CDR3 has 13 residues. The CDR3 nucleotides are TGTGCCAGCGGACAGGGGCCCCAAGAGACCCAGTACTTC. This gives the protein CASGQGPQETQYF.

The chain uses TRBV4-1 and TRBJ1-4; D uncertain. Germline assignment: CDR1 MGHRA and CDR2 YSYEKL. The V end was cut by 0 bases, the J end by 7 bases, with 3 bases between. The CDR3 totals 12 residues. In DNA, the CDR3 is TGCGCCAGCAGCCAAGACGCTGAAAAACTGTTTTTT. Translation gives CASSQDAEKLFF.

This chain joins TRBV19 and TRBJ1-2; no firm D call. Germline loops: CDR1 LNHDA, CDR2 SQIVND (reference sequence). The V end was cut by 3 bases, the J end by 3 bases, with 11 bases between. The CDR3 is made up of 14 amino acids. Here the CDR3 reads CASSMVGSHYGYTF. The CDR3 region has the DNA TGTGCCAGTAGTATGGTAGGGTCGCACTATGGCTACACCTTC.

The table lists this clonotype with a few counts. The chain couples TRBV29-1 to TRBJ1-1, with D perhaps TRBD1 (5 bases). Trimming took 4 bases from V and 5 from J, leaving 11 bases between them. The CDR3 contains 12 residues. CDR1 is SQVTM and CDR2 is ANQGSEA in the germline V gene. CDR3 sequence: CSVVGKGTEAFF. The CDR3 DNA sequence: TGCAGCGTTGTGGGAAAGGGGACTGAAGCTTTCTTT.

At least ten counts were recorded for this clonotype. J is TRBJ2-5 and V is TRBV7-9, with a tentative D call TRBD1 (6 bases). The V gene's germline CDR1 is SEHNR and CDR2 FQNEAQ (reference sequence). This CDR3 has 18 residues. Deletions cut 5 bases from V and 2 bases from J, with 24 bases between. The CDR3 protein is CASSPWGRQPHRQETQYF. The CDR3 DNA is TGTGCCAGCAGCCCATGGGGGCGGCAACCCCATAGACAAGAGACCCAGTACTTC.

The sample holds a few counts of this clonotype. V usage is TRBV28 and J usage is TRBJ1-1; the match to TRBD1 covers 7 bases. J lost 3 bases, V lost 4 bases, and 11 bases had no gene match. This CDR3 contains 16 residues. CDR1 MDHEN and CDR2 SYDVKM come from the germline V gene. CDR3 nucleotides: TGTGCCAGCAGTTCTCCCCAGGGACAGAGGGACACTGAAGCTTTCTTT. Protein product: CASSSPQGQRDTEAFF. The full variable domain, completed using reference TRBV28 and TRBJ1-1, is DVKVTQSSRYLVKRTGEKVFLECVQDMDHENMFWYRQDPGLGLRLIYFSYDVKMKEKGDIPEGYSVSREKKERFSLILESASTNQTSMYLCASSSPQGQRDTEAFFGQGTRLTVV.

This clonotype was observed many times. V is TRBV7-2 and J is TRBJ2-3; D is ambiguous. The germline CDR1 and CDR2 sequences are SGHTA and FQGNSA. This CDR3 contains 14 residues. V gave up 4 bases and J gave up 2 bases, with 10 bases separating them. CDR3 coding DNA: TGTGCCAGCAGCTCAGCCGCCCACACAGATACGCAGTATTTT. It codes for CASSSAAHTDTQYF.

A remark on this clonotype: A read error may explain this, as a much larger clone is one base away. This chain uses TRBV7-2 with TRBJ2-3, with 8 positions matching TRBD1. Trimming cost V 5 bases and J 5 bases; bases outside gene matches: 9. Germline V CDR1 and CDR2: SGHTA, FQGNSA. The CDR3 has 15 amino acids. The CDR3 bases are TGTGCCAGCAGCCCCGACAGGGGATGGGGAGATACGCAGTATTTT. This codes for CASSPDRGWGDTQYF.

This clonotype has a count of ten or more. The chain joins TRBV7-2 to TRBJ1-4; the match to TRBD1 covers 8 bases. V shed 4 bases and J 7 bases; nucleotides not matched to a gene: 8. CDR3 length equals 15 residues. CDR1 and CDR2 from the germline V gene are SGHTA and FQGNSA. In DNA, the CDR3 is TGTGCCAGCAGCTCCCAGGGGGCTGTGAGTGAAAAACTGTTTTTT. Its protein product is CASSSQGAVSEKLFF.

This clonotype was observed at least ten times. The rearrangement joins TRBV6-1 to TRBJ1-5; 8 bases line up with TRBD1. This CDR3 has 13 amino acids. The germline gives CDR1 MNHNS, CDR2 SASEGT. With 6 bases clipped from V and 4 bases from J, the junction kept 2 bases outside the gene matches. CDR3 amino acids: CASRRQGNQPQHF. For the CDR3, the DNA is TGTGCCAGCAGGAGACAGGGGAATCAGCCCCAGCATTTT.

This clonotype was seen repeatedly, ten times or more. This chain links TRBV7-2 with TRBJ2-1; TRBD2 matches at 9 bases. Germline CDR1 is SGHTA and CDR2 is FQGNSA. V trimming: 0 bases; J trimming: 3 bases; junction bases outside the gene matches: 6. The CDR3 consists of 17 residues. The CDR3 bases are TGTGCCAGCAGCTTAGCAGGCGGGAGGGCCATCTACAATGAGCAGTTCTTC. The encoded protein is CASSLAGGRAIYNEQFF. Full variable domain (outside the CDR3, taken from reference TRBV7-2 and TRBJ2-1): GAGVSQSPSNKVTEKGKDVELRCDPISGHTALYWYRQSLGQGLEFLIYFQGNSAPDKSGLPSDRFSAERTGGSVSTLTIQRTQQEDSAVYLCASSLAGGRAIYNEQFFGPGTRLTVL.

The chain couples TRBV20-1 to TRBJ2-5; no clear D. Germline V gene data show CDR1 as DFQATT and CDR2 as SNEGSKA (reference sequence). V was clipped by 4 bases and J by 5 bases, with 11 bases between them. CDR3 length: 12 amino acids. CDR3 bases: TGCAGTGCTACGGACGTGGGGGAGACCCAGTACTTC. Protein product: CSATDVGETQYF.

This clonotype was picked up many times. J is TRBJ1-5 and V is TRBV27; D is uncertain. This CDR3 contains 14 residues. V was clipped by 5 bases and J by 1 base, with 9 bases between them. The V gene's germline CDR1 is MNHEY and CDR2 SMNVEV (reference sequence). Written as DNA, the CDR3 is TGTGCCAGCAGTGGCAGGAGCAGCAATCAGCCCCAGCATTTT. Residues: CASSGRSSNQPQHF.